One sample yielded the 32 T cell receptor beta chains listed below, sequenced in a study of spatial heterogeneity in lung cancer. TCRdb fed the 5' RACE reads into MiXCR, producing one record per CDR3 protein. The sample has 90,000 to 95,000 distinct CDR3 sequences, about 12% seen once. Time point given: sample taken at primary tumor resection. The input for sequencing was PBMCs, taken at surgery. The receptors stem from a male donor with early-stage non-small cell lung cancer.

The table lists this clonotype with a few counts. J is TRBJ2-7 and V is TRBV7-6; a possible D gene is TRBD1 (6 bases). Trimming stripped 2 bases from V and 4 bases from J, with 12 bases between. The CDR3 consists of 14 residues. CDR1 is SGHVS, CDR2 FNYEAQ, per germline. The CDR3 is CASSLTGTSYEQYF. The CDR3, as DNA: TGTGCCAGCAGCTTAACCGGGACATCTTACGAGCAGTACTTC.

This chain joins TRBV27 and TRBJ2-7, with 7 nucleotides matching TRBD1. CDR3 length: 14 residues. Germline V CDR1 and CDR2: MNHEY, SMNVEV (reference sequence). J lost 5 bases, V lost 4 bases, and 8 bases had no gene match. CDR3 DNA sequence: TGTGCCAGCAGTTATCTAGGGGGCTGGAACGAGCAGTACTTC. This gives the protein CASSYLGGWNEQYF.

This clonotype was observed many times. V and J are TRBV20-1 and TRBJ1-1; D might be TRBD1 (5 bases). The V gene's germline CDR1 is DFQATT and CDR2 SNEGSKA (reference sequence). The CDR3 length is 11 residues. Between the trimmed V and J ends, which lost 5 bases and 9 bases, there was a span of 13 bases. The CDR3 coding sequence is TGCAGTGCTCCACTTACGGGGCAAGCTTTCTTT. Its translation is CSAPLTGQAFF.

Comments on this clonotype: This could be a read error, since a much larger clone is one nucleotide away. V is TRBV6-6 and J is TRBJ2-2; D not resolved. This CDR3 spans 14 amino acids. CDR1 is MNHNY and CDR2 is SVGAGI in the germline V gene (reference sequence). V was trimmed by 7 bases and J by 4 bases, leaving 13 bases between them. CDR3 DNA sequence: TGTGCCAGCAACAAAATCCGAGGCACCGGGGAGCTGTTTTTT. Its translation is CASNKIRGTGELFF.

This clonotype was counted between two and nine times. This chain uses TRBV20-1 with TRBJ1-4, with a possible D match to TRBD1 (5 bases). Germline CDR1 DFQATT, CDR2 SNEGSKA (reference sequence). This CDR3 has 13 residues. Trimming pared 1 base from V and 7 bases from J, leaving 10 bases between. DNA of the CDR3: TGCAGTGCTAGAGGTGACAGTGGTGAAAAACTGTTTTTT. Encoded protein: CSARGDSGEKLFF.

This clonotype was seen a handful of times. V and J are TRBV30 and TRBJ1-1; D is unresolved. This CDR3 region has 13 residues. V was clipped by 0 bases and J by 6 bases, with 11 bases between them. Germline CDR1 reads GTSNPN; CDR2 reads SVGIG (reference sequence). As DNA, the CDR3 is TGTGCCTGGAGTGTGTCTGGGCTGCCTGAAGCTTTCTTT. This gives the protein CAWSVSGLPEAFF.

V gene TRBV20-1 combines with J gene TRBJ2-7, with TRBD2 as a possible D gene (7 bases). Germline values: CDR1 DFQATT, CDR2 SNEGSKA (reference sequence). The CDR3 is made up of 16 amino acids. V shed 3 bases and J shed 3 bases, with 21 bases lying between them. CDR3 nucleotides: TGCAGTGCTAGGGGACGGGGGGACACGGCCATCTACGAGCAGTACTTC. It yields the protein CSARGRGDTAIYEQYF.

Only a few counts were recorded for this clonotype. V usage is TRBV6-2 or TRBV6-3 and J usage is TRBJ2-2, with 7 bases aligning to TRBD1. The CDR3 is made up of 17 amino acids. The trim removed 5 bases at V and 0 bases at J, leaving 9 bases unmatched. CDR1 and CDR2 from the germline V gene are MNHEY and SVGEGT. CDR3 in amino acids: CASSRTGHGANTGELFF. The CDR3 DNA reads as TGTGCCAGCAGTCGGACAGGTCACGGGGCGAACACCGGGGAGCTGTTTTTT.

This clonotype was picked up many times. This rearrangement joins TRBV29-1 to TRBJ2-5, with D tentatively TRBD2 (5 bases). The V and J ends lost 6 bases and 4 bases respectively, with 15 bases between them. The germline V gene encodes CDR1 SQVTM and CDR2 ANQGSEA. The length of the CDR3 is 13 residues. In DNA form, the CDR3 reads TGCAGCGTCCGGGCGGCAGAGGGAGAGACCCAGTACTTC. Translating it yields CSVRAAEGETQYF.

This clonotype was seen a handful of times. The chain joins TRBV27 to TRBJ1-2, with 8 bases lining up with TRBD1. The CDR3 sequence is 18 residues long. V trimming: 6 bases; J trimming: 0 bases; junction bases outside the gene matches: 15. Germline loops: CDR1 MNHEY, CDR2 SMNVEV (reference sequence). The DNA for the CDR3 is TGTGCCAGCAGACTCAACTTCGGCGGACAGGGCCCTAACTATGGCTACACCTTC. Translation gives CASRLNFGGQGPNYGYTF.

The rearrangement links TRBV12-3 or TRBV12-4 to TRBJ2-6, with D perhaps given as TRBD1 or TRBD2 (5 bases each). V was shortened by 7 bases and J by 1 base, with 14 bases between the two germline ends. This CDR3 is 16 amino acids long. The CDR3 DNA reads TGTGCCAGCACCTGGGACGGCGCATCTGGGGCCAACGTCCTGACTTTC. As protein: CASTWDGASGANVLTF.

At least ten counts were recorded for this clonotype. The rearrangement joins TRBV25-1 to TRBJ2-7; tentative D call: TRBD2 (6 bases). With 8 bases removed from V and 2 bases from J, the gap between germline ends came to 13 bases. CDR3 length: 13 amino acids. Germline CDR1 MGHDK, CDR2 SYGVNS. CDR3 coding DNA: TGTGCCAGCGGGGAGGAGGGTACCTACGAGCAGTACTTC. Its translation is CASGEEGTYEQYF.

The chain uses TRBV11-2 and TRBJ2-1; D is perhaps TRBD2 (5 bases). Germline values: CDR1 SGHAT, CDR2 FQNNGV. The CDR3 is 14 residues long. The germline V and J ends were trimmed by 2 bases and 6 bases, with 11 bases remaining between them. The CDR3 nucleotides are TGTGCCAGCAGCTTAAGCGGTCGGTCCAATGAGCAGTTCTTC. Protein product: CASSLSGRSNEQFF.

This clonotype was seen more than once but under ten times. This sequence joins TRBV3-1 and TRBJ1-1; the D gene is possibly TRBD1 (5 bases). The CDR3 has 13 amino acids. V lost 1 base and J 4 bases, leaving 7 bases between the germline ends. The V gene's germline CDR1 is LGHDT and CDR2 YNNKEL (reference sequence). The CDR3 sequence: CASSQVGTTEAFF. In nucleotides, the CDR3 is TGTGCCAGCAGCCAAGTTGGGACCACTGAAGCTTTCTTT.

About this clonotype: A much more abundant neighbour one base away suggests this may be a read error. V gene TRBV29-1 combines with J gene TRBJ2-3, with 9 nucleotides matching TRBD1. V lost 5 bases to trimming and J lost 5 bases; unmatched junction nucleotides: 8. Germline V gives CDR1 SQVTM, CDR2 ANQGSEA. This CDR3 is built from 14 residues. CDR3 sequence: CSVTGTGLIDTQYF. CDR3 DNA sequence: TGCAGCGTTACCGGGACAGGGCTTATAGATACGCAGTATTTT.

This clonotype was picked up many times. The rearrangement links TRBV4-2 to TRBJ2-4; 7 positions agree with TRBD1. The CDR3 is 18 residues long. The V gene's germline CDR1 is LGHNA and CDR2 YNFKEQ. V lost 1 base, J lost 4 bases, and 13 bases stayed unmatched. Here the CDR3 reads CASSQAVPGQRTKNIQYF. The CDR3 coding sequence is TGTGCCAGCAGCCAAGCCGTGCCGGGACAGAGAACTAAAAACATTCAGTACTTC.

Notes on this clonotype: A much bigger clone sits one base away, suggesting this may be a read error. The chain couples TRBV7-9 to TRBJ2-1; D uncertain. The V gene lost 1 base and the J gene lost 5 bases, with 12 bases spanning the gap. The CDR3 has 15 amino acids. Looked up from germline, CDR1 is SEHNR and CDR2 is FQNEAQ (reference sequence). The DNA for the CDR3 is TGTGCCAGCAGCTTAGACGGGTCTAACCACAATGAGCAGTTCTTC. Its translation is CASSLDGSNHNEQFF.

This clonotype appeared many times. This chain connects TRBV7-9 to TRBJ2-7; no reliable D call. CDR1 and CDR2 from the germline V gene are SEHNR and FQNEAQ (reference sequence). This CDR3 contains 13 residues. Trimming cost V 4 bases and J 0 bases, with 7 bases left between them. The CDR3 sequence: CASSSLLSYEQYF. The CDR3 nucleotides read TGTGCCAGCAGCTCCCTTCTCTCCTACGAGCAGTACTTC.

There are many counts of this clonotype. V gene TRBV3-1 combines with J gene TRBJ1-2; TRBD1 matches at 8 bases. V shed 3 bases and J 2 bases; nucleotides not matched to a gene: 5. CDR1 and CDR2 from the germline V gene are LGHDT and YNNKEL (reference sequence). This CDR3 comprises 15 residues. The CDR3 coding sequence is TGTGCCAGCAGCCACTCGGACAGGGCGAACTATGGCTACACCTTC. It codes for CASSHSDRANYGYTF.

Turning to this clonotype: A junction boundary mismatches the germline segment, possibly from a read error. V and J are TRBV3-1 and TRBJ1-5; a weak D match, TRBD1 (5 bases). Germline values: CDR1 LGHDT, CDR2 YNNKEL (reference sequence). The CDR3 runs 13 residues. The CDR3 nucleotides read TGTGCCAGCAGCCAAGGAGGGGATCAGCACCAGCATTTT. Its translation: CASSQGGDQHQHF.

This clonotype appeared many times. The chain joins TRBV7-8 to TRBJ1-4; no clear D. The CDR3 has 11 residues. The V end lost 6 bases, the J end lost 5 bases, and 4 bases lay between the germline ends. CDR1 SGHVS and CDR2 FQNEAQ come from the germline V gene. CDR3 nucleotide sequence: TGTGCCAGCAGTACGAATGAAAAACTGTTTTTT. This translates into CASSTNEKLFF.

The chain combines TRBV18 with TRBJ2-1; D may be TRBD1 or TRBD2 (7 bases each). Deletions cut 4 bases from V and 0 bases from J, with 13 bases between. Germline CDR1 and CDR2: KGHSH and LQKENI. The CDR3 runs to 16 residues. CDR3 in amino acids: CASSREGANSYNEQFF. Here the CDR3 DNA reads TGTGCCAGCTCACGGGAGGGGGCAAACTCCTACAATGAGCAGTTCTTC.

Ten or more counts support this clonotype. The chain uses TRBV4-1 and TRBJ1-2, with D uncertain. V was clipped by 2 bases and J by 8 bases, with 18 bases between them. The germline V gene encodes CDR1 MGHRA and CDR2 YSYEKL. The CDR3 consists of 15 residues. The DNA of the CDR3 is TGCGCCAGCAGCCAACTCCTTCAGGTCACGAGCGGCTACACCTTC. It codes for CASSQLLQVTSGYTF.

CDR3 in DNA: TGTGCCAGCAGCTTAATGCAGGGCAGGGGAGAGACCCAGTACTTC. Translated, it gives CASSLMQGRGETQYF. The chain links TRBV7-2 to TRBJ2-5; D is possibly TRBD1 (6 bases). The CDR3 totals 15 residues. V was shortened by 2 bases and J by 4 bases, with 14 bases between the two germline ends. The germline gives CDR1 SGHTA, CDR2 FQGNSA. The full variable domain, completed using reference TRBV7-2 and TRBJ2-5, is GAGVSQSPSNKVTEKGKDVELRCDPISGHTALYWYRQSLGQGLEFLIYFQGNSAPDKSGLPSDRFSAERTGGSVSTLTIQRTQQEDSAVYLCASSLMQGRGETQYFGPGTRLLVL.

The chain carries TRBV2 and TRBJ2-2, with TRBD1 identical over 7 bases. V dropped 2 bases and J dropped 5; count of bases not matched to a gene: 2. CDR1 and CDR2 (germline): SNHLY, FYNNEI. This CDR3 has 14 residues. As DNA, the CDR3 is TGTGCCAGCAGTGAATCAGGGGGTACCGGGGAGCTGTTTTTT. Its translation: CASSESGGTGELFF.

The chain links TRBV6-2 or TRBV6-3 to TRBJ2-1, with D hard to call. Germline lookup yields CDR1 MNHEY and CDR2 SVGEGT. The CDR3 sequence is 12 residues long. V lost 2 bases to trimming and J lost 2 bases, with 1 base between them. The DNA for the CDR3 is TGTGCCAGCAGTTACGCCTACAATGAGCAGTTCTTC. The encoded protein is CASSYAYNEQFF.

The sample holds a few counts of this clonotype. The CDR3 DNA sequence: TGCAGTGCTAGGGGGGGGTCATACGAGCAGTACTTC. It encodes CSARGGSYEQYF. The J gene is TRBJ2-7, the V gene TRBV20-1, with 7 bases lining up with TRBD2. V was clipped by 3 bases and J by 4 bases; unmatched bases: 3. The CDR3 sequence is 12 residues long. Germline V lookup: CDR1 DFQATT, CDR2 SNEGSKA (reference sequence).

This clonotype was observed many times. V usage is TRBV28 and J usage is TRBJ2-5, with D maybe TRBD2 (6 bases). Germline V gene data show CDR1 as MDHEN and CDR2 as SYDVKM. The length of the CDR3 is 15 residues. Trimming removed 5 bases from V and 3 bases from J, with 16 bases in between. CDR3 region: CASSLKRVQKETQYF. CDR3 in DNA: TGTGCCAGCAGTCTAAAGCGGGTTCAAAAAGAGACCCAGTACTTC.

This clonotype came up a few times. The V gene is TRBV19, the J gene TRBJ1-5; 7 bases line up with TRBD1. The CDR3 totals 13 residues. V lost 7 bases, J lost 5 bases, and 5 bases stayed unmatched. Per germline, CDR1 LNHDA and CDR2 SQIVND (reference sequence). CDR3 region: CASTPGGYQPQHF. In DNA, the CDR3 is TGTGCCAGTACACCAGGGGGATATCAGCCCCAGCATTTT.

The rearrangement links TRBV6-1 to TRBJ2-1; no definite D call. CDR1 is MNHNS and CDR2 is SASEGT in the germline V gene. The CDR3 runs 14 residues. Trimming stripped 2 bases from V and 5 bases from J, with 10 bases between. The CDR3 DNA sequence: TGTGCCAGCAGTGAATTGAGGCAGGACAATGAGCAGTTCTTC. Translation gives CASSELRQDNEQFF.

This clonotype was seen more than once but under ten times. This chain connects TRBV7-2 to TRBJ1-6; D gene ambiguous. Germline V gives CDR1 SGHTA, CDR2 FQGNSA. The V end was cut by 4 bases, the J end by 6 bases, with 4 bases between. This CDR3 comprises 12 residues. The CDR3 DNA sequence: TGTGCCAGCAGCTCATCTAATTCACCCCTCCACTTT. It codes for CASSSSNSPLHF.

The chain employs TRBV27 and TRBJ2-6, with TRBD2 matching 9 bases. Germline CDR1 and CDR2: MNHEY and SMNVEV (reference sequence). The V segment lost 4 bases and the J segment 2 bases; nucleotides outside the gene matches: 6. The CDR3 covers 17 residues. Here the CDR3 reads CASSWSSGNTGANVLTF. The CDR3 nucleotides are TGTGCCAGCAGTTGGTCTAGCGGGAATACTGGGGCCAACGTCCTGACTTTC.